This T cell receptor beta chain was recovered during a study of blood T cell repertoires in COVID-19. Germline CDR1 GTSNPN, CDR2 SVGIG (reference sequence). Deletions cut 4 bases from V and 5 bases from J, with 20 bases between. The CDR3 is made up of 15 amino acids. In the authors' workflow: Scientists estimated how many nucleated cells there were by amplifying reference gene primers. Some clones are missing from TCRdb's copy, which holds only in-frame ones; the method was immunoSEQ multiplex PCR. V and J calls and clone size are copied from that table; D and trimming were computed from the DNA. The sample has more than 95,000 clones; 91% are singletons.

This clonotype was obtained from a human donor in a cohort sampled during active COVID-19. The chain joins TRBV30 to TRBJ2-5; weak D call: TRBD2 (6 bases). The sequenced material came from peripheral blood. Here the CDR3 reads CAWNPSGAIGETQYF. The CDR3 nucleotides read TGTGCCTGGAACCCTTCGGGAGCCATCGGGGAGACCCAGTACTTC.